This T cell receptor (beta chain) is from a study of identical twins. Study findings and constraints: Twin-shared out-of-frame alpha sequences showed excess low generation probability. Cross-sectional statistical analysis, not tracking of the same donors, underpinned the conclusions.

V shed 1 base and J shed 5 bases, with 13 bases lying between them. The CDR3 has 14 amino acids. Germline loops: CDR1 SGHRS, CDR2 YFSETQ. Regarding this clonotype: The antigen remains unidentified.

The authors used template switching to add a universal primer site and gave cDNA unique molecular identifiers. One entry per CDR3 protein results from TCRdb running MiXCR on the 5' RACE reads. The sample has approximately 500,000 distinct CDR3 sequences, roughly 24% seen once. This sample was also put to use in a study of T cells expressing NK-cell markers. This second study notes: As a fraction of CD8+ T cells, dominant NKG2C+ clonotypes reached about 1.0-8% in six donors.

The chain links TRBV5-1 to TRBJ2-7; D remains unclear. Sequencing used CD4+ T cells sorted from blood. The receptor was derived from a woman aged 18-29 years in good health. CDR3: CASSLFSSSDEQYF. CDR3 sequence (DNA): TGCGCCAGCAGCTTGTTTAGTAGCTCGGACGAGCAGTACTTC.